Sequencing of this TCR beta chain was carried out in a study of early T cells in non-severe SARS-CoV-2 infection. Study-level background: Sequencing targeted bulk RNA from unsorted whole blood, leaving chains unpaired. Overall study findings and caveats: Matches to VDJdb favored anti-spike CD8 responses and missed private and CD4 specificities.

MiXCR was run by TCRdb on the 5' RACE reads, yielding one entry per CDR3 protein. The sample holds 20,000 to 25,000 distinct CDR3 sequences; around 4.8% are singletons and the top ten take approximately 5.3%. The CDR3 totals 15 residues. Unmatched junction bases numbered 2, after V lost 1 base and J lost 6 bases. Germline values: CDR1 SEHNR, CDR2 FQNEAQ (reference sequence). The table lists this clonotype with a few counts. Antigen: not known. The receptor was derived from an adult who was a healthcare worker with PCR-confirmed SARS-CoV-2 infection or an uninfected control (not recorded which). The sample comprised whole blood. V gene TRBV7-9 combines with J gene TRBJ2-1, with 11 positions matching TRBD2. The CDR3 DNA reads TGTGCCAGCAGCTTAGTACTAGCGGGAGTCAATGAGCAGTTCTTC. Translation gives CASSLVLAGVNEQFF.